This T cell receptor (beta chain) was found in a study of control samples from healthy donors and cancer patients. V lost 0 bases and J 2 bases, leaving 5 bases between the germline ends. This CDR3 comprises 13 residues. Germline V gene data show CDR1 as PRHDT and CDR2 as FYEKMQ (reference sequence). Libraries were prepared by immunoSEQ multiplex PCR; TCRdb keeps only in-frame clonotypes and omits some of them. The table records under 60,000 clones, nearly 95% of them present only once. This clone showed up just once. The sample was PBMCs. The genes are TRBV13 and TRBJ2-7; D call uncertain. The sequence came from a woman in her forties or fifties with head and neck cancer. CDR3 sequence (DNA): TGTGCCAGCAGCTTAGGTAAGACCTACGAGCAGTACTTC. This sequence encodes CASSLGKTYEQYF. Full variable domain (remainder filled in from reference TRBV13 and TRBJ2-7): AAGVIQSPRHLIKEKRETATLKCYPIPRHDTVYWYQQGPGQDPQFLISFYEKMQSDKGSIPDRFSAQQFSDYHSELNMSSLELGDSALYFCASSLGKTYEQYFGPGTRLTVT.